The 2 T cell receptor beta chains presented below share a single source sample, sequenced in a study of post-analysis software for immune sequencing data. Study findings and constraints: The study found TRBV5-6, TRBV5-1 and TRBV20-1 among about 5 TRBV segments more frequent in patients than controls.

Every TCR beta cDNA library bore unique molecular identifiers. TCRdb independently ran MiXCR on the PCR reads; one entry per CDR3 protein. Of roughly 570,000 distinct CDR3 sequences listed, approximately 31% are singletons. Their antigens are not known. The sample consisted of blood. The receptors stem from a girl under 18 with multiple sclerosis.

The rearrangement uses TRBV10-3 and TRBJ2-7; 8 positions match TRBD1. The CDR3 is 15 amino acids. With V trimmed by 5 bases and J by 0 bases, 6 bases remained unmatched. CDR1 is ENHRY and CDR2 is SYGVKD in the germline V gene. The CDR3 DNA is TGTGCCATCAGTATGGGACAGGCGAGCTCCTACGAGCAGTACTTC. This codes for CAISMGQASSYEQYF.

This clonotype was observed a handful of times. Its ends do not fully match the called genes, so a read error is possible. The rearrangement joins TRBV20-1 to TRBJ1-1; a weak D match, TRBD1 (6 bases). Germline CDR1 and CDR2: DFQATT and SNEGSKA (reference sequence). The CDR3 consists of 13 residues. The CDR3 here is CSVREGGLPEAFF. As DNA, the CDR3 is TGCAGTGTTAGAGAAGGGGGGCTTCCAGAAGCTTTCTTT.